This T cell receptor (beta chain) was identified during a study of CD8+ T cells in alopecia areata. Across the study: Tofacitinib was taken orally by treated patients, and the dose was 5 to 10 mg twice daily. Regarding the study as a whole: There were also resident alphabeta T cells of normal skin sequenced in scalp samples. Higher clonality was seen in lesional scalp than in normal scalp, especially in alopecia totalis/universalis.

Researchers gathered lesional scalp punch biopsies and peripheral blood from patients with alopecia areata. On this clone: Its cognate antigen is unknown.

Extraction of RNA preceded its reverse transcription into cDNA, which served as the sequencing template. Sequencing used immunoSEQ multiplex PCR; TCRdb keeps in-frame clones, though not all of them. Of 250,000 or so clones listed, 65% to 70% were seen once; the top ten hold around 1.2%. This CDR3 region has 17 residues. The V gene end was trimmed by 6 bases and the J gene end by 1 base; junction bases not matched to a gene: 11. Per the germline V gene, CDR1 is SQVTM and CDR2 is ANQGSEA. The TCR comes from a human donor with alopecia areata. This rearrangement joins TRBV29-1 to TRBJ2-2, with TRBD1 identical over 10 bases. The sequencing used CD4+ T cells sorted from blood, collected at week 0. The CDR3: CSVIRPDRGRNTGELFF. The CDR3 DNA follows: TGCAGCGTAATACGCCCAGACAGGGGGCGGAACACCGGGGAGCTGTTTTTT.